Below, one TCR beta chain is given with its context. This clonotype has at least ten counts. Its antigen is not yet known. One base away there is no much larger clone; base qualities are not given. The sample comes from a study of regulatory T cells in long-lasting Graves disease (dated by TCRdb to about 2021). With respect to the entire study: To count as having persistent Graves' disease, a patient had to have received antithyroid drug treatment for over 5 years with TSH receptor autoantibodies remaining persistently positive. The study was registered as a clinical trial and conducted in China. Antithyroid drugs had been taken for around 9.8 years on average by persistent Graves' disease patients in the clinical cohort. A total of roughly 35 samples underwent TCR sequencing: about 13 from persistent and about 20 from newly diagnosed Graves' disease patients. This study used TCR sequencing and RNA sequencing of peripheral blood to compare persistent Graves' disease patients against newly diagnosed Graves' disease patients.

The library relied on multiplex PCR. TCRdb shows the sequencer as Illumina HiSeq 4000. CDR3 regions were amplified by Arm-PCR with iRepertoire HTBI primers to construct TCR beta libraries. PCR products were gel purified before sequencing. As for the original processing: Gene usage analysis of CDR3 amino acid clonotypes relied on the approximately 60 TRBV and 14 TRBJ segments identified across samples. Filtered high-quality paired reads were merged into contigs using COPE and FqMerger. BLAST was used to align contigs to IMGT TRBV, TRBD and TRBJ reference genes, with CDR3 defined following IMGT. Clonotypes above 0.1% frequency were classified as highly expanded clones. Shannon entropy served as the measure of repertoire diversity, while the Gini coefficient captured V-J evenness. A clonotype found in more than one individual was treated as public. Starting from the raw public reads, TCRdb applied fastp trimming at Q25, assembled clones with MiXCR and retained in-frame beta chains. Under each unique CDR3 protein, matching rows form one entry showing the most common genes and DNA. These V and J calls rely on TCRdb rather than the paper's analysis. Here the sample has some 300,000 distinct CDR3 sequences; around 20% occur a single time. 45% to 70% of the sample is taken by the ten largest.

Findings and caveats that apply to the study as a whole: A larger number of public clonotypes was shared among persistent patients (fewer than 3,000) than among newly diagnosed patients (approximately 1,000). As a limitation, the authors acknowledged that the small sample size may reduce accuracy. Compared with newly diagnosed patients, persistent Graves' disease patients had lower TCR Shannon entropy and fewer highly expanded clones, which suggests clonal expansion. Sequencing and analysis were restricted to the TCR beta chain. Because the primary lesion, thyroid tissue, could not be accessed, the study looked at peripheral blood alone. TRBV28, TRBJ1-2 and TRBJ2-5 were preferentially used in persistent disease, while TRBV20-1 and TRBJ2-1 were favored in newly diagnosed disease.

Trimming removed 5 bases from V and 5 bases from J, leaving 16 bases between the germline ends. From cysteine to phenylalanine, the CDR3 is 15 amino acids long. Only the CDR3 DNA stays, 45 bases, in frame from base 1. In the germline V gene, CDR1 corresponds to MDHEN and CDR2 to SYDVKM. According to the study, the label for this sample's time point signals: persistent/refractory GD, antithyroid drugs over 5 years with positive TRAb. For both TCR sequencing and RNA sequencing, RNA was extracted from PBMCs using TRIzol. The diagnosis of Graves' disease was made according to American Thyroid Association guidelines. Patients for the study were recruited at an endocrinology department in Xi'an, China. From each patient, approximately 9.9 milliliters of peripheral blood was collected into an EDTA anticoagulant tube. Ficoll Paque Plus density gradient separation was used to isolate PBMCs, and no further T cell sorting was done. RNA quality was checked with an Agilent 2100 Bioanalyzer and agarose gel, and concentration with a NanoDrop 2000.

Rearrangement joined TRBV28 to TRBJ1-5; matching of 6 bases hints at TRBD1 as the D gene. The receptor's source is a female donor with Graves disease. The sequencing here drew on peripheral blood mononuclear cells (PBMCs), taken when the disease was refractory, from a patient treated with antithyroid drugs. The CDR3: CASSEAGDKYQPQHF. Here is the DNA: TGTGCCAGCAGTGAGGCGGGGGACAAATATCAGCCCCAGCATTTT.